The 19 T cell receptor beta chains below were found in one sample sequenced in a study of blood T cell repertoires in COVID-19 (dated by TCRdb to the early 2020s). The method behind the library was the immunoSEQ multiplex PCR assay. In TCRdb, the immuneACCESS table is reduced to in-frame sequences with V and J assigned. These tables do not hold every clone; where another copy was compared, an unresolved V gene accounts for under half, and the others remain unexplained. For this sample the table gives 200,000 to 250,000 clones, of which nearly 85% were detected only once. The ten top clones hold roughly 1.3% of the sample. The sequencing sample was made of peripheral blood. These TCRs come from a woman under 40 with COVID-19, enrolled during active disease.

The chain has TRBV6-5 and TRBJ2-3; a weak D match, TRBD2 (5 bases). The CDR3 contains 15 residues. Trimming left V 6 bases short and J 2 bases short, with 15 bases between. Germline V gene sequence: CDR1 MNHEY, CDR2 SVGAGI. The CDR3 loop is CASSPLERNTDTQYF. The CDR3 DNA reads TGTGCCAGCAGCCCCCTAGAGCGGAACACAGATACGCAGTATTTT.

CDR3 region: CASSPWTGGESSPLHF. The CDR3 region has the DNA TGTGCCAGCTCACCCTGGACAGGGGGCGAAAGTTCACCCCTCCACTTT. The rearrangement joins TRBV18 to TRBJ1-6; 11 bases align to TRBD1. The germline V gene encodes CDR1 KGHSH and CDR2 LQKENI. The CDR3 length is 16 residues. With V trimmed by 3 bases and J by 9 bases, 7 bases remained unmatched.

The J gene is TRBJ1-2, the V gene TRBV6-1, with 9 bases fitting TRBD1. V dropped 3 bases and J dropped 7; count of bases not matched to a gene: 3. Germline assignment: CDR1 MNHNS and CDR2 SASEGT. This CDR3 spans 13 amino acids. The CDR3 sequence is CASSENRGPGYTF. The CDR3 DNA is TGTGCCAGCAGTGAGAACAGGGGGCCTGGCTACACCTTC.

This rearrangement joins TRBV10-3 to TRBJ2-2, with 10 positions matching TRBD2. Trimming at V came to 0 bases and at J to 8 bases, leaving 6 bases not matched to a gene. CDR3 size: 16 residues. Germline V gives CDR1 ENHRY, CDR2 SYGVKD. For the CDR3, the DNA is TGTGCCATCAGTGAGTCGTCTAGCGGGGGTGTAGGGGAGCTGTTTTTT. This translates into CAISESSSGGVGELFF.

This clone was detected only once. The chain joins TRBV27 to TRBJ2-1; D is possibly TRBD1 (5 bases). This CDR3 is 14 amino acids long. The V and J ends lost 5 bases and 3 bases respectively, with 11 bases between them. Germline values: CDR1 MNHEY, CDR2 SMNVEV (reference sequence). The CDR3, as DNA: TGTGCCAGCAGTCTTAAGACAGACTACAATGAGCAGTTCTTC. It yields the protein CASSLKTDYNEQFF.

The chain carries TRBV7-3 and TRBJ1-6; 10 bases fit TRBD1. Per germline, CDR1 SGHTA and CDR2 FQGTGA. This CDR3 has 18 residues. The V segment lost 0 bases and the J segment 1 base; nucleotides outside the gene matches: 3. The CDR3 DNA follows: TGTGCCAGCAGCTTAACCGGACAGGGGGGATCCTATAATTCACCCCTCCACTTT. This sequence encodes CASSLTGQGGSYNSPLHF.

The chain recombines TRBV18 with TRBJ1-2, with TRBD1 identical over 9 bases. This CDR3 has 14 amino acids. The germline gives CDR1 KGHSH, CDR2 LQKENI. J gave up 6 bases and V 0 bases, and 2 bases lay outside the gene matches. The CDR3 is CASSPPGQGNGYTF. In nucleotides, the CDR3 is TGTGCCAGCTCACCACCGGGACAGGGAAATGGCTACACCTTC.

Comment on this clone: A read error may account for a junction end that differs from germline. CDR3 loop: CAISESGTISSEQYF. The DNA of the CDR3 is TGTGCCATCAGTGAGTCGGGGACAATTTCCTCCGAGCAGTACTTC. The rearrangement joins TRBV10-3 to TRBJ2-7; D is perhaps TRBD1 (6 bases). The CDR3 totals 15 residues. The germline V gene encodes CDR1 ENHRY and CDR2 SYGVKD.

The chain uses TRBV7-2 and TRBJ2-1, with unresolved D. The CDR3 runs 14 residues. The germline V and J ends were trimmed by 2 bases and 0 bases, with 5 bases remaining between them. In germline, CDR1 is SGHTA, CDR2 FQGNSA. CDR3 sequence (DNA): TGTGCCAGCAGCTTATCGTCCTCCTACAATGAGCAGTTCTTC. This encodes CASSLSSSYNEQFF.

This chain joins TRBV5-1 and TRBJ2-5; D is possibly TRBD1 (5 bases). With 0 bases removed from V and 1 base from J, the gap between germline ends came to 7 bases. CDR1 and CDR2 (germline): SGHRS, YFSETQ. The CDR3 sequence is 14 residues long. CDR3 amino acids: CASSLDRTQETQYF. The CDR3 DNA reads TGCGCCAGCAGCTTGGACAGGACCCAAGAGACCCAGTACTTC.

The gene calls are TRBV4-3 and TRBJ2-2; perhaps TRBD1 as D (5 bases). Germline lookup yields CDR1 LGHNA and CDR2 YSLEER. Trimming stripped 0 bases from V and 4 bases from J, with 9 bases between. There are 15 residues in the CDR3. The chain's CDR3 is CASSQDGATTGELFF. The CDR3 bases are TGCGCCAGCAGCCAAGATGGGGCGACCACCGGGGAGCTGTTTTTT.

This chain's CDR3 is CSVKQGVDNSPLHF. As DNA, the CDR3 is TGCAGCGTAAAACAGGGCGTGGACAATTCACCCCTCCACTTT. This chain connects TRBV29-1 to TRBJ1-6; D is perhaps TRBD1 (6 bases). Germline CDR1 is SQVTM and CDR2 is ANQGSEA. The CDR3 extends over 14 amino acids. V was cut by 6 bases and J by 7 bases, with 16 bases left in between.

This chain joins TRBV2 and TRBJ2-5; 8 nucleotides line up with TRBD2. The V and J ends lost 3 bases and 5 bases, in that order; junction bases with no gene match: 14. The CDR3 runs to 17 residues. Per germline, CDR1 SNHLY and CDR2 FYNNEI. The CDR3 spells CASSDARGRLGMETQYF. In DNA form, the CDR3 reads TGTGCCAGCAGTGACGCTCGCGGGAGGCTCGGGATGGAGACCCAGTACTTC.

In its sample, this clone was seen once. The rearrangement uses TRBV6-2 or TRBV6-3 and TRBJ1-6; D is perhaps TRBD1 (5 bases). Per germline, CDR1 MNHEY and CDR2 SVGEGT. V was trimmed by 5 bases and J by 7 bases, leaving 9 bases between them. CDR3 length: 13 residues. The chain's CDR3 is CASSPRTNSPLHF. The CDR3 bases are TGTGCCAGCAGTCCCAGGACAAATTCACCCCTCCACTTT.

The chain joins TRBV27 to TRBJ1-3; D is ambiguous. Germline values: CDR1 MNHEY, CDR2 SMNVEV (reference sequence). The CDR3 covers 16 residues. Trimming took 3 bases from V and 0 from J, leaving 12 bases between them. The CDR3 is CASSFLPLYSGNTIYF. The CDR3, as DNA: TGTGCCAGCAGTTTTCTTCCTCTTTACTCTGGAAACACCATATATTTT.

The chain joins TRBV7-2 to TRBJ2-1, with 7 bases lining up with TRBD2. The V segment lost 3 bases and the J segment 6 bases; nucleotides outside the gene matches: 2. Germline CDR1 and CDR2: SGHTA and FQGNSA. CDR3 size: 13 residues. The DNA for the CDR3 is TGTGCCAGCAGCTTGACTAGCTTCAATGAGCAGTTCTTC. It yields the protein CASSLTSFNEQFF.

The chain combines TRBV15 with TRBJ1-2; tentatively, D is TRBD1 (6 bases). V gave up 5 bases and J gave up 3 bases, with 16 bases separating them. The germline V gene encodes CDR1 LNHNV and CDR2 YYDKDF (reference sequence). The CDR3 is 15 residues long. CDR3 loop: CATSPGEQGYYGYTF. Written as DNA, the CDR3 is TGTGCCACCAGCCCAGGGGAACAGGGATACTATGGCTACACCTTC.

The chain recombines TRBV5-1 with TRBJ1-1, with TRBD1 as a possible D gene (6 bases). The CDR3 extends over 14 amino acids. Germline CDR1 is SGHRS and CDR2 is YFSETQ. V was cut by 2 bases and J by 1 base, with 9 bases left in between. The CDR3 region has the DNA TGCGCCAGCAGCTTCTCGGGACAGAACACTGAAGCTTTCTTT. It specifies CASSFSGQNTEAFF.

The J gene is TRBJ2-2, the V gene TRBV9; possible D gene TRBD1, 6 bases. V lost 7 bases, J lost 5 bases, and 15 bases lay in between. The CDR3 contains 14 residues. The germline V gene has CDR1 SGDLS and CDR2 YYNGEE. The CDR3, as DNA: TGTGCCAGCGGTGGCAGGGGAAATACCGGGGAGCTGTTTTTT. Protein: CASGGRGNTGELFF.